The 15 T cell receptor beta chains below all came from one sample that was sequenced in a study of CD8 T cells in Susac syndrome. Random hexamers served to reverse transcribe roughly 0.45 to 1 ug RNA. TCRdb itself ran the immunoSEQ multiplex PCR reads through MiXCR, one entry per CDR3 protein. The sample yields over 95,000 distinct CDR3 sequences, approximately 90% seen once. Sequencing was carried out using CD8+ T cells from PBMCs. These receptors were taken from a human donor in good health.

The V gene is TRBV2, the J gene TRBJ2-5, with a weak D call TRBD1 (6 bases). This CDR3 comprises 14 residues. The V gene lost 4 bases and the J gene lost 7 bases, with 16 bases spanning the gap. In germline, CDR1 is SNHLY, CDR2 FYNNEI. CDR3 nucleotide sequence: TGTGCCAGCAGTGTTAACAGGGCGCTGGGGACCCAGTACTTC. Its protein product is CASSVNRALGTQYF.

This rearrangement joins TRBV29-1 to TRBJ2-5; 9 positions match TRBD1. Germline CDR1 reads SQVTM; CDR2 reads ANQGSEA. The CDR3 contains 13 residues. V lost 6 bases and J lost 5; bases outside the gene matches: 7. The CDR3 loop reads CSVIQGAGETQYF. The CDR3 DNA sequence: TGCAGCGTGATACAGGGGGCGGGTGAGACCCAGTACTTC.

This clonotype was observed once. The rearrangement uses TRBV6-2 or TRBV6-3 and TRBJ2-1; D is unresolved. Germline V gene data show CDR1 as MNHEY and CDR2 as SVGEGT. The CDR3 totals 15 residues. Trimming removed 5 bases at V and 0 bases at J, with 11 bases between. The DNA of the CDR3 is TGTGCCAGCAGTCCGTACCAGAGCTCCTACAATGAGCAGTTCTTC. Amino acid sequence: CASSPYQSSYNEQFF.

This chain uses TRBV2 with TRBJ1-2, with D maybe TRBD1 (5 bases). This CDR3 comprises 15 residues. V was trimmed by 8 bases and J by 1 base, leaving 17 bases between them. In germline, CDR1 is SNHLY, CDR2 FYNNEI. CDR3 in DNA: TGTGCCAGCCGCGGCGACAGCGGGAGTAACTATGGCTACACCTTC. Protein product: CASRGDSGSNYGYTF.

V usage is TRBV20-1 and J usage is TRBJ1-2; 7 bases fit TRBD1. The germline V gene has CDR1 DFQATT and CDR2 SNEGSKA (reference sequence). The V segment lost 3 bases and the J segment 3 bases; nucleotides outside the gene matches: 7. CDR3 length: 14 amino acids. The CDR3 is CSARKGAGDYGYTF. CDR3 nucleotide sequence: TGCAGTGCTAGGAAGGGGGCAGGGGACTATGGCTACACCTTC.

The gene calls are TRBV29-1 and TRBJ1-1; no firm D call. Deletions cut 6 bases from V and 0 bases from J, with 14 bases between. CDR1 SQVTM and CDR2 ANQGSEA come from the germline V gene. This CDR3 region has 14 residues. CDR3 loop: CSVLPGNVNTEAFF. CDR3 nucleotide sequence: TGCAGCGTGCTACCTGGGAACGTGAACACTGAAGCTTTCTTT.

V is TRBV7-9 and J is TRBJ2-1, with D maybe TRBD2 (6 bases). V lost 8 bases and J 3 bases, leaving 11 bases between the germline ends. The V gene's germline CDR1 is SEHNR and CDR2 FQNEAQ (reference sequence). This CDR3 has 13 residues. CDR3 sequence reads: CASSRGSYNEQFF. The CDR3 DNA reads TGTGCCAGCTCTCGGGGGAGCTACAATGAGCAGTTCTTC.

The V gene is TRBV7-2, the J gene TRBJ1-5, with a possible D match to TRBD1 (5 bases). Trimming pared 4 bases from V and 5 bases from J, leaving 12 bases between. CDR1 is SGHTA and CDR2 is FQGNSA in the germline V gene. The CDR3 totals 14 residues. The CDR3 bases are TGTGCCAGCAGCTCAGGGAATATTTATCAGCCCCAGCATTTT. Residues: CASSSGNIYQPQHF.

This clonotype was detected only a few times. V gene TRBV20-1 combines with J gene TRBJ2-5; 7 nucleotides align to TRBD2. The CDR3 length is 10 residues. Germline V gives CDR1 DFQATT, CDR2 SNEGSKA (reference sequence). This CDR3 is CIGGEETQYF. CDR3 DNA: TGCATTGGGGGGGAAGAGACCCAGTACTTC.

The rearrangement joins TRBV6-5 to TRBJ2-5; no reliable D call. The V end was cut by 5 bases, the J end by 1 base, with 2 bases between. CDR1 MNHEY and CDR2 SVGAGI come from the germline V gene. This CDR3 is built from 11 residues. CDR3 region: CASSRQETQYF. CDR3 in DNA: TGTGCCAGCAGTCGCCAAGAGACCCAGTACTTC.

The CDR3 here is CASGQEGGTEAFF. In DNA form, the CDR3 reads TGTGCCAGTGGCCAAGAGGGGGGAACTGAAGCTTTCTTT. This rearrangement joins TRBV19 to TRBJ1-1; tentatively, D is TRBD1 (6 bases). This CDR3 contains 13 residues. With 8 bases removed from V and 5 bases from J, the gap between germline ends came to 15 bases. Per germline, CDR1 LNHDA and CDR2 SQIVND (reference sequence).

The V and J genes are TRBV7-2 and TRBJ1-2, with D perhaps matching TRBD1 (5 bases). The CDR3 extends over 12 amino acids. Germline lookup yields CDR1 SGHTA and CDR2 FQGNSA. V shed 5 bases and J shed 7 bases, with 11 bases lying between them. As DNA, the CDR3 is TGTGCCAGCAGCCCGAGGGGCAGTGGCTACACCTTC. Its protein is CASSPRGSGYTF.

The chain couples TRBV24-1 to TRBJ2-1, with D possibly matching TRBD1 (5 bases). The germline gives CDR1 KGHDR, CDR2 SFDVKD. This CDR3 contains 11 residues. Trimming cost V 4 bases and J 9 bases, with 6 bases left between them. CDR3 nucleotide sequence: TGTGCCACCAGTGACAGGGCTGAGCAGTTCTTC. Translation: CATSDRAEQFF.

The chain couples TRBV7-2 to TRBJ1-4; a possible D gene is TRBD1 (5 bases). The germline V gene has CDR1 SGHTA and CDR2 FQGNSA. Trimming took 5 bases from V and 7 from J, leaving 14 bases between them. The CDR3 sequence is 14 residues long. The CDR3 DNA is TGTGCCAGCAGCCCCGGGACGGGCGGTGAAAAACTGTTTTTT. As protein: CASSPGTGGEKLFF.

This clonotype was picked up one time. The chain has TRBV27 and TRBJ2-5; 11 nucleotides agree with TRBD2. Trimming removed 10 bases from V and 5 bases from J; junction bases left unmatched: 18. Germline V gene lookup returns CDR1 MNHEY and CDR2 SMNVEV (reference sequence). This CDR3 spans 17 amino acids. The CDR3 DNA follows: TGTGCCACGGTCCGACTAGCGGGACCCGAGGCTCGGGAGACCCAGTACTTC. Protein: CATVRLAGPEARETQYF.